The 25 T cell receptor beta chains presented below share a single source sample, sequenced in a study of cytomegalovirus exposure and HLA in healthy donors. 13 Jbeta primers and 60 Vbeta primers were used for the PCR. Clones were sequenced by immunoSEQ multiplex PCR, and TCRdb holds only the in-frame ones, with some missing. Of about 110,000 clones detected, approximately 71% appear once; the ten largest clones hold 5.4%. Sequenced: PBMCs. The receptors derive from a woman in her 70s in good health and CMV-seropositive.

This clone was seen only once. The rearrangement links TRBV6-6 to TRBJ2-3; TRBD1 matches 7 bases. V lost 4 bases to trimming and J lost 2 bases; unmatched junction nucleotides: 3. This CDR3 is built from 14 residues. Germline V lookup: CDR1 MNHNY, CDR2 SVGAGI (reference sequence). CDR3 coding DNA: TGTGCCAGCAGTTCGGACAGGAACACAGATACGCAGTATTTT. It specifies CASSSDRNTDTQYF.

The V gene is TRBV6-5, the J gene TRBJ1-1; 8 bases are a match to TRBD1. Germline CDR1 is MNHEY and CDR2 is SVGAGI. The V segment lost 2 bases and the J segment 10 bases; nucleotides outside the gene matches: 9. The CDR3 consists of 14 residues. The CDR3 DNA is TGTGCCAGCAGTTACAGGTCGCAGGGGGCGTCAGCTTTCTTT. Amino acids: CASSYRSQGASAFF.

This clone has a single count. This sequence joins TRBV5-1 and TRBJ1-6; D may be TRBD1 (6 bases). V dropped 2 bases and J dropped 5 bases, with 14 bases sitting between them. Germline CDR1 SGHRS, CDR2 YFSETQ. The CDR3 covers 16 residues. In DNA form, the CDR3 reads TGCGCCAGCAGCTTACAGCCGGGACAAGATAATTCACCCCTCCACTTT. This encodes CASSLQPGQDNSPLHF. The whole variable domain, filled in from reference TRBV5-1 and TRBJ1-6, reads KAGVTQTPRYLIKTRGQQVTLSCSPISGHRSVSWYQQTPGQGLQFLFEYFSETQRNKGNFPGRFSGRQFSNSRSEMNVSTLELGDSALYLCASSLQPGQDNSPLHFGNGTRLTVT.

The chain has TRBV30 and TRBJ2-7; TRBD2 agrees at 8 bases. There are 13 residues in the CDR3. CDR1 is GTSNPN, CDR2 SVGIG, per germline (reference sequence). The trim removed 8 bases at V and 6 bases at J, leaving 12 bases unmatched. DNA of the CDR3: TGTGCCACGCAGGGGACTAGTGTCTCCGAGCAGTACTTC. Protein product: CATQGTSVSEQYF.

For the CDR3, the DNA is TGTGCCAGTACCGCGGGGGTGACTGAAGCTTTCTTT. It yields the protein CASTAGVTEAFF. V gene TRBV19 combines with J gene TRBJ1-1; D is perhaps TRBD1 (5 bases). CDR1 is LNHDA and CDR2 is SQIVND in the germline V gene (reference sequence). This CDR3 spans 12 amino acids. V lost 7 bases, J lost 5 bases, and 11 bases lay in between.

The chain is built from TRBV6-6 and TRBJ2-5; TRBD1 matches 7 bases. The trim removed 9 bases at V and 2 bases at J, leaving 6 bases unmatched. The CDR3 has 13 amino acids. Germline-derived CDR1 and CDR2 are MNHNY and SVGAGI (reference sequence). DNA of the CDR3: TGTGCCAGTGGGGACAGTACTCAAGAGACCCAGTACTTC. This translates into CASGDSTQETQYF.

The chain is built from TRBV11-2 and TRBJ2-2; TRBD1 agrees at 7 bases. Losses at the gene ends were 3 bases for V and 6 bases for J; bases not matched to a gene: 1. Germline lookup yields CDR1 SGHAT and CDR2 FQNNGV. The CDR3 spans 13 residues. For the CDR3, the DNA is TGTGCCAGCAGCTTCGGACAGGCCGGGGAGCTGTTTTTT. Translating gives CASSFGQAGELFF.

With respect to this clone: Other DNA variants within this sample encode the same CDR3. This chain links TRBV5-1 with TRBJ2-3; 11 nucleotides match TRBD2. CDR3 length: 16 amino acids. The V gene end was trimmed by 4 bases and the J gene end by 1 base; junction bases not matched to a gene: 5. From germline, CDR1 is SGHRS and CDR2 YFSETQ. The CDR3 DNA reads TGCGCCAGCAGCGCCCAGACTAGCGGGGGCACAGATACGCAGTATTTT. This gives the protein CASSAQTSGGTDTQYF.

This clone has a handful of counts. The chain recombines TRBV29-1 with TRBJ2-7; tentatively, D is TRBD1 (5 bases). The CDR3 runs 12 residues. Germline assignment: CDR1 SQVTM and CDR2 ANQGSEA. The V end lost 6 bases, the J end lost 5 bases, and 14 bases lay between the germline ends. CDR3 region: CSVSPLGDEQYF. The CDR3, as DNA: TGCAGCGTCTCCCCCTTAGGGGACGAGCAGTACTTC.

The rearrangement links TRBV18 to TRBJ1-1, with 8 bases identical to TRBD1. Germline loops: CDR1 KGHSH, CDR2 LQKENI. The V segment lost 2 bases and the J segment 5 bases; nucleotides outside the gene matches: 7. The CDR3 is made up of 15 amino acids. CDR3 sequence: CASSPVTGARTEAFF. In DNA form, the CDR3 reads TGTGCCAGCTCACCAGTGACAGGGGCCAGGACTGAAGCTTTCTTT.

This clone has a handful of counts. This rearrangement joins TRBV6-5 to TRBJ1-1, with 7 bases lining up with TRBD1. Germline V gene data show CDR1 as MNHEY and CDR2 as SVGAGI. V shed 6 bases, J shed 3 bases, and the junction held 10 bases outside the gene matches. The CDR3 extends over 15 amino acids. CDR3 nucleotides: TGTGCCAGCAGAAGATTAGGACAGGTCGACACTGAAGCTTTCTTT. Translated: CASRRLGQVDTEAFF.

This rearrangement joins TRBV19 to TRBJ1-2; D is possibly TRBD1 (5 bases). The CDR3 spans 14 residues. Germline V CDR1 and CDR2: LNHDA, SQIVND (reference sequence). V was cut by 5 bases and J by 4 bases, with 14 bases left in between. The CDR3 protein is CASSPPQASYGYTF. DNA of the CDR3: TGTGCCAGTAGTCCACCACAGGCCTCCTATGGCTACACCTTC.

This clone has a handful of counts. The CDR3 carries no conserved terminal phenylalanine or tryptophan, so it likely arises from a read error. The rearrangement joins TRBV4-1 to TRBJ2-3, with D perhaps matching TRBD1 (6 bases). The CDR3 consists of 14 residues. Germline CDR1 and CDR2: MGHRA and YSYEKL. V lost 4 bases and J 2 bases, leaving 10 bases between the germline ends. The CDR3 region is CASSRRTDTDTQYV. The CDR3 DNA is TGCGCCAGCAGCCGGCGGACAGACACAGATACGCAGTATGTT.

V is TRBV11-2 and J is TRBJ1-2; a weak D match, TRBD1 (6 bases). The CDR3 is made up of 14 amino acids. The germline gives CDR1 SGHAT, CDR2 FQNNGV. Trimming shortened V by 5 bases and J by 2 bases, and 12 bases separated the two germline ends. The CDR3 region is CASSTIDRNYGYTF. For the CDR3, the DNA is TGTGCCAGCAGCACAATCGACAGGAACTATGGCTACACCTTC.

This rearrangement joins TRBV11-3 to TRBJ2-1, with 8 bases lining up with TRBD2. Germline-derived CDR1 and CDR2 are SGHNT and YENEEA. J gave up 6 bases and V 2 bases, and 9 bases lay outside the gene matches. The CDR3 runs 16 residues. This CDR3 reads CASSLSKYGTSNEQFF. The CDR3 DNA follows: TGTGCCAGCAGCTTAAGTAAGTACGGGACTAGCAATGAGCAGTTCTTC.

The V and J genes are TRBV13 and TRBJ1-5, with 8 bases fitting TRBD1. With V trimmed by 3 bases and J by 4 bases, 5 bases remained unmatched. Germline CDR1 is PRHDT and CDR2 is FYEKMQ (reference sequence). The CDR3 runs to 15 residues. DNA for the CDR3: TGTGCCAGCAGCTTCGGACAGGGAACAAATCAGCCCCAGCATTTT. Protein sequence: CASSFGQGTNQPQHF.

This clone was detected once. V is TRBV2 and J is TRBJ1-1; D is possibly TRBD1 (5 bases). CDR3 length: 13 residues. Germline V gene data show CDR1 as SNHLY and CDR2 as FYNNEI. V lost 4 bases and J 1 base, leaving 7 bases between the germline ends. The CDR3 DNA reads TGTGCCAGCAGTGGACAGACGAACACTGAAGCTTTCTTT. Protein product: CASSGQTNTEAFF.

This clone has more than one count but fewer than ten. The chain has TRBV10-1 and TRBJ2-7; D remains ambiguous. The CDR3 is 13 residues long. CDR1 WNHNN and CDR2 SYGVQD come from the germline V gene (reference sequence). V lost 2 bases to trimming and J lost 3 bases, with 8 bases between them. The CDR3 sequence is CASSENSRYEQYF. DNA for the CDR3: TGCGCCAGCAGTGAGAACAGCCGCTACGAGCAGTACTTC.

The CDR3 sequence: CASSNRDRQNTEAFF. The CDR3 DNA sequence: TGTGCCAGCAGTAACCGGGACAGGCAGAACACTGAAGCTTTCTTT. The chain carries TRBV6-5 and TRBJ1-1, with 8 bases fitting TRBD1. Germline V CDR1 and CDR2: MNHEY, SVGAGI. The junction had 6 bases not matched to a gene; V was cut back by 5 bases and J by 1 base. This CDR3 has 15 amino acids.

This clone was detected only a few times. The rearrangement links TRBV7-2 to TRBJ2-4, with D perhaps TRBD2 (6 bases). V lost 2 bases, J lost 0 bases, and 14 bases lay in between. CDR3 size: 17 residues. Germline-derived CDR1 and CDR2 are SGHTA and FQGNSA. CDR3 in amino acids: CASSLNARGIAKNIQYF. As DNA, the CDR3 is TGTGCCAGCAGCTTAAACGCTCGGGGGATAGCCAAAAACATTCAGTACTTC.

This chain connects TRBV4-2 to TRBJ2-7; tentatively, D is TRBD2 (5 bases). This CDR3 contains 14 residues. V lost 0 bases and J lost 3, with 9 bases in between. Germline CDR1 and CDR2: LGHNA and YNFKEQ. CDR3 loop: CASSQDLGSYEQYF. CDR3 in DNA: TGTGCCAGCAGCCAAGATCTAGGGAGCTACGAGCAGTACTTC.

The DNA for the CDR3 is TGTGCCAGCAGCGTCGGCGGGGGGACGACTAGCACAGATACGCAGTATTTT. Its protein is CASSVGGGTTSTDTQYF. V is TRBV9 and J is TRBJ2-3; 8 bases align to TRBD2. The J segment lost 0 bases and the V segment lost 2 bases, leaving 8 bases of the junction unmatched. The CDR3 is made up of 17 amino acids. Germline V gene data show CDR1 as SGDLS and CDR2 as YYNGEE.

V and J are TRBV18 and TRBJ1-5; 7 bases map to TRBD1. The V and J ends lost 2 bases and 4 bases, in that order; junction bases with no gene match: 5. In germline, CDR1 is KGHSH, CDR2 LQKENI. The length of the CDR3 is 15 residues. The CDR3 DNA follows: TGTGCCAGCTCACCAAAGGGGGCAGGGAATCAGCCCCAGCATTTT. It is translated as CASSPKGAGNQPQHF.

This sequence joins TRBV7-2 and TRBJ2-1; 8 bases are a match to TRBD2. CDR3 length equals 14 residues. J gave up 5 bases and V 3 bases, and 3 bases lay outside the gene matches. From germline, CDR1 is SGHTA and CDR2 FQGNSA. CDR3 protein: CASSFGLANNEQFF. CDR3 coding DNA: TGTGCCAGCAGCTTTGGACTAGCCAACAATGAGCAGTTCTTC.

This rearrangement joins TRBV7-2 to TRBJ2-7; 7 bases map to TRBD1. Unmatched junction bases numbered 9, after V lost 1 base and J lost 0 bases. In germline, CDR1 is SGHTA, CDR2 FQGNSA. The CDR3 is 17 residues long. This chain's CDR3 is CASSLGTGPGSSYEQYF. The CDR3, as DNA: TGTGCCAGCAGCTTAGGGACAGGTCCCGGCAGCTCCTACGAGCAGTACTTC.